Below, 26 T cell receptor beta chains from the same sample are listed, as sequenced in a study of OX40 agonist ivuxolimab in advanced cancers. Profiling relied on immunoSEQ multiplex PCR, and the TCRdb table lists in-frame clones only, not all of them. Here the sample spans 70,000 or so clones, over 80% being singletons. The material sequenced was CD4+ or CD8+ T cells sorted from blood, taken in a trial of the OX40 agonist ivuxolimab. The receptor set was obtained from an adult with an advanced solid tumor such as melanoma, head and neck, liver or kidney cancer.

The chain is built from TRBV6-1 and TRBJ2-1, with 11 bases aligning to TRBD2. The germline V gene has CDR1 MNHNS and CDR2 SASEGT. The CDR3 is 15 amino acids. Trimming took 8 bases from V and 2 from J; bases not matched to a gene: 5. CDR3 sequence: CASVIAGGPYNEQFF. DNA for the CDR3: TGTGCCAGCGTAATAGCGGGAGGGCCCTACAATGAGCAGTTCTTC.

This chain uses TRBV6-1 with TRBJ2-5, with D perhaps being TRBD1 or TRBD2 (7 bases each). The CDR3 runs to 14 residues. The ends were cut back, 4 bases at V and 4 bases at J, with 13 bases in the middle. CDR1 and CDR2 from the germline V gene are MNHNS and SASEGT. The chain's CDR3 is CASSGQGGGETQYF. The CDR3 coding sequence is TGTGCCAGCAGTGGACAGGGAGGGGGAGAGACCCAGTACTTC.

The V call is TRBV4-2, the J call TRBJ1-1; 8 positions agree with TRBD1. The ends lost 1 base at V and 1 base at J; junction bases unmatched: 2. The CDR3 contains 15 residues. Per the germline V gene, CDR1 is LGHNA and CDR2 is YNFKEQ. The CDR3 loop reads CASSQGTGKNTEAFF. The CDR3 DNA follows: TGTGCCAGCAGCCAAGGGACAGGGAAGAACACTGAAGCTTTCTTT.

This clone was observed once. The chain is built from TRBV5-6 and TRBJ2-5, with D unclear. The V end was cut by 4 bases, the J end by 5 bases, with 12 bases between. Per germline, CDR1 SGHDT and CDR2 YYEEEE. The CDR3 consists of 13 residues. The CDR3 bases are TGTGCCAGCAGCACTACCAGATGGGAGACCCAGTACTTC. Amino acid sequence: CASSTTRWETQYF.

The chain has TRBV28 and TRBJ2-2; D call uncertain. The V and J ends lost 10 bases and 6 bases respectively, with 12 bases between them. CDR1 is MDHEN and CDR2 is SYDVKM in the germline V gene. The CDR3 consists of 12 residues. This CDR3 reads CANPPPAGELFF. The CDR3 region has the DNA TGTGCCAACCCTCCTCCGGCCGGGGAGCTGTTTTTT. Variable domain in full (rest from reference TRBV28 and TRBJ2-2): DVKVTQSSRYLVKRTGEKVFLECVQDMDHENMFWYRQDPGLGLRLIYFSYDVKMKEKGDIPEGYSVSREKKERFSLILESASTNQTSMYLCANPPPAGELFFGEGSRLTVL.

The chain uses TRBV6-6 and TRBJ1-2, with D maybe TRBD1 (5 bases). This CDR3 comprises 15 residues. V was trimmed by 6 bases and J by 8 bases, leaving 22 bases between them. CDR1 MNHNY and CDR2 SVGAGI come from the germline V gene (reference sequence). For the CDR3, the DNA is TGTGCCAGCAGGTACCCGGGCGGGACTCTTAACGGCTACACCTTC. Translation: CASRYPGGTLNGYTF.

The chain couples TRBV29-1 to TRBJ2-1; D is possibly TRBD1 (5 bases). The CDR3 is 11 amino acids. V was trimmed by 3 bases and J by 12 bases, leaving 12 bases between them. CDR1 and CDR2 (germline): SQVTM, ANQGSEA. The CDR3 DNA sequence: TGCAGCGTTGACCATGGCCAGGGGCAGTTCTTC. This sequence encodes CSVDHGQGQFF.

The J gene is TRBJ1-6, the V gene TRBV30; D remains ambiguous. There are 13 residues in the CDR3. Trimming removed 0 bases from V and 8 bases from J, with 8 bases in between. Per germline, CDR1 GTSNPN and CDR2 SVGIG (reference sequence). CDR3 DNA: TGTGCCTGGAGTGTGGAGGGCTATTCACCCCTCCACTTT. It encodes CAWSVEGYSPLHF. Looking up the rest from reference TRBV30 and TRBJ1-6 gives the full variable domain: SQTIHQWPATLVQPVGSPLSLECTVEGTSNPNLYWYRQAAGRGLQLLFYSVGIGQISSEVPQNLSASRPQDRQFILSSKKLLLSDSGFYLCAWSVEGYSPLHFGNGTRLTVT.

The chain joins TRBV6-1 to TRBJ2-5; 10 bases map to TRBD1. From germline, CDR1 is MNHNS and CDR2 SASEGT. V gave up 7 bases and J gave up 4 bases; unmatched junction bases: 3. The CDR3 extends over 13 amino acids. The CDR3 region has the DNA TGTGCCAGCATACGGGACAGGGGAGAGACCCAGTACTTC. Translating gives CASIRDRGETQYF.

The rearrangement links TRBV30 to TRBJ1-2; 7 positions match TRBD1. The CDR3 runs 11 residues. The V gene end was trimmed by 6 bases and the J gene end by 8 bases; junction bases not matched to a gene: 6. Looked up from germline, CDR1 is GTSNPN and CDR2 is SVGIG (reference sequence). The CDR3, as DNA: TGTGCCTGTCAGACAGGGTCGGGCTACACCTTC. Its protein is CACQTGSGYTF.

J is TRBJ1-3 and V is TRBV15; D gene uncertain. CDR3 length: 13 residues. CDR1 and CDR2 (germline): LNHNV, YYDKDF (reference sequence). The V gene lost 4 bases and the J gene lost 0 bases, with 4 bases spanning the gap. CDR3 sequence reads: CATSTDSGNTIYF. CDR3 nucleotide sequence: TGTGCCACCAGCACAGACTCTGGAAACACCATATATTTT.

The genes are TRBV5-6 and TRBJ2-1; 7 bases are a match to TRBD1. Trimming removed 2 bases from V and 3 bases from J; junction bases left unmatched: 11. Per the germline V gene, CDR1 is SGHDT and CDR2 is YYEEEE. The CDR3 contains 17 residues. CDR3 DNA sequence: TGTGCCAGCAGCTTAGGGGGCTCCCCCCATTACTACAATGAGCAGTTCTTC. Its translation: CASSLGGSPHYYNEQFF.

J is TRBJ2-3 and V is TRBV5-1; the D gene is possibly TRBD1 (6 bases). Trimming took off 3 bases at V and 6 bases at J, with 17 bases between the two ends. This CDR3 contains 15 residues. Germline V CDR1 and CDR2: SGHRS, YFSETQ. In DNA form, the CDR3 reads TGCGCCAGCAGCTCCAGGGACACCCCAACGGATACGCAGTATTTT. Translation gives CASSSRDTPTDTQYF.

The rearrangement uses TRBV10-3 and TRBJ2-7; 8 positions agree with TRBD2. This CDR3 spans 15 amino acids. V lost 2 bases and J lost 0; bases outside the gene matches: 3. Germline loops: CDR1 ENHRY, CDR2 SYGVKD. The CDR3 nucleotides read TGTGCCATCAGTGAGACTAGCGGTTACTCCTACGAGCAGTACTTC. Translating gives CAISETSGYSYEQYF.

V is TRBV6-6 and J is TRBJ1-6, with 9 nucleotides matching TRBD1. J was trimmed by 8 bases and V by 2 bases; bases with no gene match: 4. The CDR3 runs 15 residues. CDR1 is MNHNY and CDR2 is SVGAGI in the germline V gene (reference sequence). CDR3 protein: CASSYEQGAYSPLHF. The CDR3 nucleotides are TGTGCCAGCAGTTACGAACAGGGGGCTTATTCACCCCTCCACTTT.

The rearrangement links TRBV5-4 to TRBJ2-7; TRBD2 aligns across 9 bases. CDR1 and CDR2 (germline): SGHNT, YYREEE (reference sequence). V shed 5 bases and J 3 bases; nucleotides not matched to a gene: 6. The CDR3 spans 14 residues. The CDR3 DNA follows: TGTGCCAGCAGTTCTCTAGCGGGGAGCTACGAGCAGTACTTC. It is translated as CASSSLAGSYEQYF.

The chain has TRBV6-5 and TRBJ2-4; D tentatively reads TRBD1 or TRBD2 (5 bases each). The CDR3 length is 13 residues. Per germline, CDR1 MNHEY and CDR2 SVGAGI. V shed 2 bases and J shed 14 bases, with 16 bases lying between them. Written as DNA, the CDR3 is TGTGCCAGCAGTTACGTTCCGGGACGGACAAAGTACTTC. This translates into CASSYVPGRTKYF.

V is TRBV6-1 and J is TRBJ1-3, with unresolved D. V shed 11 bases and J shed 1 base, with 6 bases lying between them. Germline CDR1 reads MNHNS; CDR2 reads SASEGT. This CDR3 is built from 11 residues. In DNA form, the CDR3 reads TGTGCCGGCGATTCTGGAAACACCATATATTTT. As protein: CAGDSGNTIYF.

The DNA of the CDR3 is TGTGCCAGCTCACCGATTGCAGCGGAGAACAATGAGCAGTTCTTC. As protein: CASSPIAAENNEQFF. This chain links TRBV18 with TRBJ2-1; D may be TRBD2 (5 bases). Germline loops: CDR1 KGHSH, CDR2 LQKENI. This CDR3 is 15 amino acids long. Trimming removed 3 bases from V and 5 bases from J, with 14 bases in between. Full variable domain (rest looked up from reference TRBV18 and TRBJ2-1): NAGVMQNPRHLVRRRGQEARLRCSPMKGHSHVYWYRQLPEEGLKFMVYLQKENIIDESGMPKERFSAEFPKEGPSILRIQQVVRGDSAAYFCASSPIAAENNEQFFGPGTRLTVL.

V gene TRBV2 combines with J gene TRBJ1-5, with unresolved D. Trimming took 8 bases from V and 9 from J, leaving 20 bases between them. Germline V lookup: CDR1 SNHLY, CDR2 FYNNEI. The CDR3 length is 14 residues. The CDR3 spells CASGPDADHGPQHF. The CDR3, as DNA: TGTGCCAGCGGGCCGGACGCCGATCACGGGCCCCAGCATTTT.

This chain joins TRBV7-9 and TRBJ2-1; tentative D call: TRBD1 (6 bases). The V and J ends lost 0 bases and 4 bases respectively, with 16 bases between them. The germline CDR1 and CDR2 sequences are SEHNR and FQNEAQ (reference sequence). CDR3 length equals 17 residues. CDR3 DNA: TGTGCCAGCAGCTTAGCGTATACGAGGGGGAGATACAATGAGCAGTTCTTC. This translates into CASSLAYTRGRYNEQFF.

Regarding this clone: Other DNA sequences of this sample code for an identical CDR3. V usage is TRBV6-5 and J usage is TRBJ1-2; the match to TRBD1 covers 8 bases. V lost 7 bases to trimming and J lost 6 bases; unmatched junction nucleotides: 7. Germline CDR1 and CDR2: MNHEY and SVGAGI. The CDR3 runs to 13 residues. CDR3 sequence reads: CASTHRGFNGYTF. CDR3 in DNA: TGTGCCAGCACCCACAGGGGGTTTAATGGCTACACCTTC.

This clone came up once. The V gene is TRBV28, the J gene TRBJ1-5; a weak D match, TRBD1 (6 bases). Trimming took 2 bases from V and 2 from J, leaving 10 bases between them. From germline, CDR1 is MDHEN and CDR2 SYDVKM. The CDR3 has 15 amino acids. The CDR3 DNA follows: TGTGCCAGCAGTTTAATCCGGACAGGCAATCAGCCCCAGCATTTT. This gives the protein CASSLIRTGNQPQHF.

This clone has more than one count but fewer than ten. J is TRBJ1-6 and V is TRBV5-6; no reliable D call. The CDR3 is 14 amino acids. V lost 0 bases to trimming and J lost 3 bases, with 4 bases between them. CDR1 SGHDT and CDR2 YYEEEE come from the germline V gene. The DNA of the CDR3 is TGTGCCAGCAGCTTGGTTGGCTATAATTCACCCCTCCACTTT. Translating it yields CASSLVGYNSPLHF.

The rearrangement links TRBV6-6 to TRBJ1-1, with TRBD1 identical over 7 bases. With V trimmed by 4 bases and J by 5 bases, 7 bases remained unmatched. The CDR3 extends over 14 amino acids. CDR1 is MNHNY and CDR2 is SVGAGI in the germline V gene (reference sequence). The CDR3 loop is CASSFAQGGTEAFF. In DNA form, the CDR3 reads TGTGCCAGCAGTTTCGCGCAGGGGGGGACTGAAGCTTTCTTT.

This clone was observed a few times. V is TRBV30 and J is TRBJ2-2, with 9 bases fitting TRBD1. V was clipped by 6 bases and J by 9 bases; unmatched bases: 8. The CDR3 has 13 residues. CDR1 GTSNPN and CDR2 SVGIG come from the germline V gene (reference sequence). In nucleotides, the CDR3 is TGTGCCTGTGGTTTGGACAGGGGAAGGGAGCTGTTTTTT. Encoded protein: CACGLDRGRELFF.